This TCR beta chain was recorded in a study of cytomegalovirus exposure and HLA in healthy donors. For this clone: Its antigen is not identified.

Notes on the study in general: In vitro testing confirmed a few CMV-associated chains as specific for CMV antigens. Some public TCRs appeared in many individuals, while most sequences were rare.

Trimming at V came to 5 bases and at J to 5 bases, leaving 6 bases not matched to a gene. The CDR3 is made up of 15 amino acids. In germline, CDR1 is KGHSH, CDR2 LQKENI. Separation from the approximately 660-subject first cohort characterized the roughly 130-subject validation cohort, to which the donors belonged. The data were produced by immunoSEQ multiplex PCR, yet TCRdb's version contains in-frame clones alone and is incomplete. The table has tens of thousands of clones, approximately 94% seen once. This clonotype originated in a woman under 40 in good health and CMV-seronegative. The specimen was PBMCs. The rearrangement links TRBV18 to TRBJ2-5; TRBD2 matches 12 bases. CDR3 in DNA: TGTGCCAGCTCAACGACTAGCGGGGGCCACGAGACCCAGTACTTC. Amino acids: CASSTTSGGHETQYF.